This is a list of T cell receptor beta chains from one sample in a study of T cells in Graves' hyperthyroidism and ophthalmopathy. One entry per CDR3 protein, called by TCRdb with MiXCR from the multiplex PCR reads. The sample has about 610,000 distinct CDR3 sequences, roughly 14% seen once; the top ten hold about 3.9%. Sequencing was carried out using blood. The receptors were sampled from a woman between 35 and 50 years old with Graves' ophthalmopathy. Each CDR3 is given with its conserved first and last residue. The D gene is left open where the match is weak. Only part of the rows carry a size: once, few, many, or a class if the clone is expanded.

J gene | D gene | clone size | V gene | CDR3 protein | CDR3 DNA
TRBJ2-5 | - | many | TRBV11-2 | CASSLEIGETQYF | TGTGCCAGCAGCTTAGAGATAGGGGAGACCCAGTACTTC
TRBJ2-6 | - | many | TRBV30 | CAWSREAGANVLTF | TGTGCCTGGAGTCGCGAGGCTGGGGCCAACGTCCTGACTTTC
TRBJ2-5 | TRBD1 | many | TRBV15 | CATSQRTGVGQETQYF | TGTGCCACCAGCCAGCGGACAGGGGTTGGCCAAGAGACCCAGTACTTC
TRBJ1-1 | - | few | TRBV28 | CASISSGEAFF | TGTGCCAGCATCTCGTCCGGTGAAGCTTTCTTT
TRBJ2-7 | TRBD1 | many | TRBV19 | CASRGTGEDEQYF | TGTGCCAGTAGGGGGACAGGGGAGGACGAGCAGTACTTC
TRBJ1-1 | - | few | TRBV3-1 | CASSQGGADIGDVDTEAFF | TGTGCCAGCAGCCAAGGTGGTGCCGACATAGGCGACGTGGACACTGAAGCTTTCTTT
TRBJ1-1 | - | many | TRBV7-3 | CASSLLGVGATEAFF | TGTGCCAGCAGCTTACTGGGCGTGGGGGCGACTGAAGCTTTCTTT
TRBJ1-2 | - | few | TRBV20-1 | CSATGRNYGYTF | TGCAGTGCGACCGGTCGAAACTATGGCTACACCTTC
TRBJ1-3 | TRBD1 | many | TRBV12-3/TRBV12-4 | CASSLGDRVHF | TGTGCCAGCAGTTTAGGGGACAGGGTCCATTTT
TRBJ2-7 | - | many | TRBV12-3/TRBV12-4 | CASSWEGFRTYEQYF | TGTGCCAGCAGTTGGGAAGGGTTTAGGACCTACGAGCAGTACTTC
TRBJ2-7 | TRBD1 | few | TRBV20-1 | CSANKGASYEQYF | TGCAGTGCTAATAAGGGGGCCTCCTACGAGCAGTACTTC
TRBJ1-2 | - | - | TRBV4-2 | CASSQERQVAGYTF | TGTGCCAGCAGCCAAGAGAGGCAGGTCGCTGGCTACACCTTC
TRBJ2-7 | - | - | TRBV11-2 | CASAQQMGHSLASSYEQHF | TGTGCCAGCGCCCAACAGATGGGACACTCACTAGCGTCTTCCTACGAGCAGCACTTC
TRBJ2-2 | - | few | TRBV20-1 | CSARLSGAGELFF | TGCAGTGCTAGACTTTCGGGAGCCGGGGAGCTGTTTTTT
TRBJ2-3 | TRBD2 | few | TRBV7-3 | CASSLTPSGSRDTQYF | TGTGCCAGCAGCTTAACCCCCAGCGGGAGTAGAGATACGCAGTATTTT
TRBJ2-7 | - | many | TRBV6-2/TRBV6-3 | CASNPQGWYYEQYF | TGTGCCAGCAATCCACAGGGTTGGTACTACGAGCAGTACTTC
TRBJ2-2 | - | - | TRBV15 | CATSRDSPTGELFF | TGTGCCACCAGCAGAGATTCCCCGACCGGGGAGCTGTTTTTT
TRBJ2-2 | TRBD2 | many | TRBV19 | CASSNPGTRSGTGELFF | TGTGCCAGTAGTAATCCCGGGACTAGGTCTGGCACCGGGGAGCTGTTTTTT
TRBJ1-1 | - | many | TRBV28 | CASSPPDRRKSNTEAFF | TGTGCCAGCAGTCCTCCTGACAGGCGGAAATCGAACACTGAAGCTTTCTTT
TRBJ2-2 | TRBD1 | few | TRBV7-3 | CASSTRTGSTGELFF | TGTGCCAGCAGCACCCGGACAGGGTCCACCGGGGAGCTGTTTTTT
TRBJ1-1 | - | few | TRBV19 | CASSIESGTSNTEAFF | TGTGCCAGTAGTATAGAAAGCGGGACATCGAACACTGAAGCTTTCTTT
TRBJ1-2 | - | many | TRBV20-1 | CSARGTAILYNYGYTF | TGCAGTGCTAGAGGGACAGCGATACTCTATAACTATGGCTACACCTTC
TRBJ2-5 | TRBD2 | few | TRBV24-1 | CATSEPQGGRETQYF | TGTGCCACCAGTGAACCTCAGGGAGGGCGTGAGACCCAGTACTTC
TRBJ2-5 | - | few | TRBV4-1 | CASSYIMGETQYF | TGCGCCAGCAGCTACATCATGGGAGAGACCCAGTACTTC
TRBJ1-3 | - | many | TRBV28 | CASSTYTNRGNTIYF | TGTGCCAGCAGTACCTACACCAATAGGGGAAACACCATATATTTT
TRBJ2-2 | - | once | TRBV2 | CASSVGLSGGELFF | TGTGCCAGCAGTGTAGGACTTTCTGGCGGGGAGCTGTTTTTT
TRBJ1-2 | - | many | TRBV6-1 | CASSQERGYTF | TGTGCCAGCAGCCAGGAACGCGGCTACACCTTC
TRBJ2-1 | TRBD2 | many | TRBV2 | CASSRLAGESKFF | TGTGCCAGCAGCAGACTAGCGGGAGAGAGTAAGTTCTTC
TRBJ1-1 | - | many | TRBV19 | CASSPRLGEAFF | TGTGCCAGTAGCCCTAGACTGGGCGAAGCTTTCTTT
TRBJ2-4 | TRBD2 | many | TRBV20-1 | CSPSSGLLNIQYF | TGCAGTCCCTCATCGGGACTATTAAACATTCAGTACTTC
TRBJ2-7 | - | many | TRBV7-2 | CASSLKTIGEQYF | TGTGCCAGCAGCTTAAAAACCATTGGGGAGCAGTACTTC
TRBJ2-2 | - | many | TRBV19 | CASSTWERRTGELFF | TGTGCCAGTAGTACGTGGGAGAGGCGCACCGGGGAGCTGTTTTTT
TRBJ1-1 | - | many | TRBV20-1 | CSAARQRIAFF | TGCAGTGCGGCCCGACAGAGGATCGCTTTCTTT
TRBJ2-1 | TRBD2 | few | TRBV29-1 | CSVTGTTTYNEQFF | TGCAGCGTGACCGGGACTACAACCTACAATGAGCAGTTCTTC
TRBJ2-7 | - | - | TRBV5-1 | CASSSDNAYEQYF | TGCGCCAGCAGCTCGGACAACGCCTACGAGCAGTACTTC
TRBJ2-7 | - | many | TRBV12-3/TRBV12-4 | CASSPPGLFYEQYF | TGTGCCAGCAGTCCTCCGGGACTGTTCTACGAGCAGTACTTC
TRBJ2-7 | - | - | TRBV28 | CASSSPTHSIHYEQYF | TGTGCCAGCAGTTCCCCTACTCACAGTATCCACTACGAGCAGTACTTC
TRBJ1-5 | TRBD1 | many | TRBV24-1 | CATSDDRVGQPQHF | TGTGCCACCAGTGATGACAGGGTTGGTCAGCCCCAGCATTTT
TRBJ1-1 | - | many | TRBV6-5 | CASSYGLGGNTEAFF | TGTGCCAGCAGTTACGGATTGGGGGGGAACACTGAAGCTTTCTTT
TRBJ2-5 | TRBD1 | many | TRBV5-4 | CASSVDRGETQYF | TGTGCCAGCAGCGTTGACAGGGGTGAGACCCAGTACTTC
TRBJ1-2 | - | many | TRBV27 | CASRPELYGYTF | TGTGCCAGCCGCCCCGAACTCTATGGCTACACCTTC
TRBJ1-3 | - | - | TRBV18 | CASSPLSGGTSSGNTIYF | TGTGCCAGCTCACCACTTTCCGGGGGCACCAGCTCTGGAAACACCATATATTTT
TRBJ2-2 | - | many | TRBV3-1 | CASSRQNTGELFF | TGTGCCAGCAGCCGACAGAACACCGGGGAGCTGTTTTTT
TRBJ2-5 | - | many | TRBV10-3 | CAISEAHYGQETQYF | TGTGCCATCAGTGAGGCCCACTACGGACAAGAGACCCAGTACTTC
TRBJ1-3 | - | many | TRBV11-1 | CASSLYHSGNTIYF | TGTGCCAGCAGCTTATACCACTCTGGAAACACCATATATTTT
TRBJ2-6 | TRBD1 | few | TRBV29-1 | CSVRPGGLGANVLTF | TGCAGCGTCAGGCCAGGGGGCCTTGGGGCCAACGTCCTGACTTTC
TRBJ2-5 | TRBD2 | many | TRBV20-1 | CSARALRGSGRRETQYF | TGCAGTGCTAGAGCCCTCCGGGGTAGCGGGAGGAGAGAGACCCAGTACTTC
TRBJ2-2 | TRBD1 | many | TRBV7-3 | CASSSPGQGAPDTGELFF | TGTGCCAGCAGCTCCCCGGGACAGGGGGCGCCGGACACCGGGGAGCTGTTTTTT
TRBJ1-1 | - | many | TRBV29-1 | CSVEGADRNTEAFF | TGCAGCGTTGAAGGAGCCGATAGGAACACTGAAGCTTTCTTT
TRBJ1-2 | - | many | TRBV29-1 | CSVVQGGSGYTF | TGCAGCGTTGTCCAGGGAGGAAGTGGCTACACCTTC
TRBJ2-5 | - | many | TRBV29-1 | CSDSLFGAKETQYF | TGCAGCGACTCCCTTTTCGGGGCGAAAGAGACCCAGTACTTC
TRBJ2-5 | TRBD2 | few | TRBV28 | CASSDPASGRETQYF | TGTGCCAGCAGCGACCCGGCTAGCGGGAGGGAGACCCAGTACTTC
TRBJ2-4 | TRBD2 | many | TRBV20-1 | CSASAGGGRVSEDIQYF | TGCAGTGCTAGCGCGGGAGGCGGGAGGGTTTCGGAGGACATTCAGTACTTC
TRBJ1-5 | TRBD1 | few | TRBV4-1 | CASSHGTGTNQPQHF | TGCGCCAGCAGCCATGGGACAGGGACCAATCAGCCCCAGCATTTT
TRBJ2-4 | TRBD1 | few | TRBV20-1 | CSARTVGQVWGNIQYF | TGCAGTGCTAGAACTGTGGGACAGGTCTGGGGAAACATTCAGTACTTC